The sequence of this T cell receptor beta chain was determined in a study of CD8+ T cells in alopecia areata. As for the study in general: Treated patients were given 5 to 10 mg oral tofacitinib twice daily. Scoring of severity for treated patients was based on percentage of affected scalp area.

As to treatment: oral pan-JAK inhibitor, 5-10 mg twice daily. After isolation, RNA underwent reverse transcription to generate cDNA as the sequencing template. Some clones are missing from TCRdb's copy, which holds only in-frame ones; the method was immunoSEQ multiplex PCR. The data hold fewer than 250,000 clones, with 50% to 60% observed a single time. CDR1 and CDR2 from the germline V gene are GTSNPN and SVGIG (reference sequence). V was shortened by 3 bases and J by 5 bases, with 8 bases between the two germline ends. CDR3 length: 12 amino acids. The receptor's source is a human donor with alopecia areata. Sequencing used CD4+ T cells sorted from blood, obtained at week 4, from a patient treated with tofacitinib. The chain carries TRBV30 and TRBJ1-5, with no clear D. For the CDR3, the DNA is TGTGCCTGGAGCGGACCCTATCAGCCCCAGCATTTT. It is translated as CAWSGPYQPQHF. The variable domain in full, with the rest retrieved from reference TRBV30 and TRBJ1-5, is SQTIHQWPATLVQPVGSPLSLECTVEGTSNPNLYWYRQAAGRGLQLLFYSVGIGQISSEVPQNLSASRPQDRQFILSSKKLLLSDSGFYLCAWSGPYQPQHFGDGTRLSIL.